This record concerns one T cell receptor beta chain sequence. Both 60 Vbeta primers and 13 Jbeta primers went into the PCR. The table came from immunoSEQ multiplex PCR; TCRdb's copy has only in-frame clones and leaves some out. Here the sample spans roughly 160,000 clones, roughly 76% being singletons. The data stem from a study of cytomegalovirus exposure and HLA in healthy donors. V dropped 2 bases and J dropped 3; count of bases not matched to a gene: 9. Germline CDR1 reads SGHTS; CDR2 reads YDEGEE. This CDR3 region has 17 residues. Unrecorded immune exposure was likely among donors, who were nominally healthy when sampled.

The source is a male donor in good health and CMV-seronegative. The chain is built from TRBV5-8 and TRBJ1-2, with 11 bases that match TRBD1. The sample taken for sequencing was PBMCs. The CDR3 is CASSFPGGQGAYYGYTF. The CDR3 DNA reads TGTGCCAGCAGCTTCCCGGGAGGACAGGGGGCATACTATGGCTACACCTTC.